This T cell receptor beta chain was retrieved from a study of cytomegalovirus exposure and HLA in healthy donors. The CDR3 is 15 residues long. V trimming: 8 bases; J trimming: 0 bases; junction bases outside the gene matches: 8. Germline values: CDR1 SNHLY, CDR2 FYNNEI. With 60 Vbeta and 13 Jbeta primers, the PCR was carried out. Data came from immunoSEQ multiplex PCR; TCRdb stores just in-frame clones and leaves some out. The table includes 100,000 to 150,000 clones, 70% to 80% detected once. The material sequenced was PBMCs. This sequence joins TRBV2 and TRBJ2-3; TRBD1 matches 7 bases. This receptor was obtained from a woman between 45 and 60 years old in good health and CMV-seropositive. CDR3 coding DNA: TGTGCCAGCCTCGTCCGGGACAGAAGCACAGATACGCAGTATTTT. As protein: CASLVRDRSTDTQYF.